Each of the 31 T cell receptor beta chains below was sequenced from the same sample in a study of Ad26.COV2.S vaccination and SARS-CoV-2 variants. The data were produced by immunoSEQ multiplex PCR, yet TCRdb's version contains in-frame clones alone and is incomplete. Of roughly 300,000 clones listed, about 87% are singletons. Treatment meaning: approximately 18 received Ad26.COV2.S at low or high dose, single or two shots; several received placebo; per-sample allocation not given. On day 63 after the first injection, vaccine and placebo recipients gave samples. The source was peripheral blood, collected in a trial of Ad26.COV2.S vaccine versus placebo. The receptor set was obtained from a person between 18 and 65 years old who received the Ad26.COV2.S COVID-19 vaccine or a placebo.

A single count supports this clone. This chain links TRBV6-5 with TRBJ2-5, with a weak D call TRBD2 (6 bases). This CDR3 spans 14 amino acids. Looked up from germline, CDR1 is MNHEY and CDR2 is SVGAGI. With 7 bases removed from V and 5 bases from J, the gap between germline ends came to 17 bases. The CDR3 bases are TGTGCCAGCACCCTCAACCCACTAGCCGAGACCCAGTACTTC. Translating gives CASTLNPLAETQYF.

This sequence joins TRBV28 and TRBJ2-2, with 9 bases identical to TRBD1. This CDR3 is 16 amino acids long. CDR1 and CDR2 (germline): MDHEN, SYDVKM. Trimming removed 6 bases from V and 4 bases from J; junction bases left unmatched: 9. The CDR3, as DNA: TGTGCCAGCAGCATAACAGGGGGCGCGGGCACCGGGGAGCTGTTTTTT. It specifies CASSITGGAGTGELFF.

This chain joins TRBV28 and TRBJ1-5; a weak D match, TRBD1 (6 bases). Between the trimmed V and J ends, which lost 5 bases and 2 bases, there was a span of 13 bases. Germline values: CDR1 MDHEN, CDR2 SYDVKM. CDR3 length: 15 amino acids. The DNA of the CDR3 is TGTGCCAGCAGTCGTGCCGAGGGGGGCAATCAGCCCCAGCATTTT. This gives the protein CASSRAEGGNQPQHF.

The V call is TRBV5-1, the J call TRBJ2-3; 8 positions match TRBD2. Trimming took 2 bases from V and 4 from J; bases not matched to a gene: 12. CDR1 is SGHRS and CDR2 is YFSETQ in the germline V gene. This CDR3 spans 17 amino acids. DNA for the CDR3: TGCGCCAGCAGCTTACAAAGCAGCGGGGGCGTCTCAGATACGCAGTATTTT. Amino acids: CASSLQSSGGVSDTQYF. Looking up the rest from reference TRBV5-1 and TRBJ2-3 gives the full variable domain: KAGVTQTPRYLIKTRGQQVTLSCSPISGHRSVSWYQQTPGQGLQFLFEYFSETQRNKGNFPGRFSGRQFSNSRSEMNVSTLELGDSALYLCASSLQSSGGVSDTQYFGPGTRLTVL.

The rearrangement links TRBV7-2 to TRBJ2-7; D not resolved. The length of the CDR3 is 13 residues. Germline V CDR1 and CDR2: SGHTA, FQGNSA. Trimming removed 1 base from V and 7 bases from J, with 11 bases in between. The CDR3 here is CASSLVPPSEQYF. The CDR3 nucleotides read TGTGCCAGCAGCTTAGTCCCACCCTCGGAGCAGTACTTC.

This clone was picked up one time. The J gene is TRBJ1-2, the V gene TRBV30; D perhaps matches TRBD1 (6 bases). Germline V gene sequence: CDR1 GTSNPN, CDR2 SVGIG (reference sequence). Trimming pared 7 bases from V and 8 bases from J, leaving 17 bases between. The CDR3 extends over 12 amino acids. CDR3 amino acids: CASSRDKRGYTF. In nucleotides, the CDR3 is TGTGCCTCTTCACGGGACAAAAGGGGCTACACCTTC.

This clone has only a few counts. The chain carries TRBV7-2 and TRBJ1-2, with D tentatively TRBD1 (6 bases). This CDR3 spans 14 amino acids. Germline CDR1 is SGHTA and CDR2 is FQGNSA. Trimming cost V 4 bases and J 3 bases, with 12 bases left between them. CDR3 DNA sequence: TGTGCCAGCAGCTCTGGACAGAATTACTATGGCTACACCTTC. Protein: CASSSGQNYYGYTF.

The rearrangement links TRBV7-3 to TRBJ2-1; TRBD1 is a possible D gene (6 bases). Germline CDR1 is SGHTA and CDR2 is FQGTGA. V was shortened by 5 bases and J by 3 bases, with 8 bases between the two germline ends. This CDR3 comprises 13 residues. The chain's CDR3 is CASSRDIYNEQFF. The CDR3 coding sequence is TGTGCCAGCAGCCGGGACATCTACAATGAGCAGTTCTTC.

The rearrangement links TRBV7-2 to TRBJ2-7; D gene ambiguous. This CDR3 region has 13 residues. Germline-derived CDR1 and CDR2 are SGHTA and FQGNSA. The V and J ends lost 1 base and 7 bases respectively, with 11 bases between them. CDR3: CASSLVGFREQYF. Here the CDR3 DNA reads TGTGCCAGCAGCTTAGTTGGCTTTCGGGAGCAGTACTTC.

The genes are TRBV28 and TRBJ2-1; D gene unclear. V was shortened by 5 bases and J by 1 base, with 9 bases between the two germline ends. The CDR3 length is 14 residues. CDR1 and CDR2 (germline): MDHEN, SYDVKM. The CDR3 loop is CASSLQWSYNEQFF. CDR3 in DNA: TGTGCCAGCAGTCTCCAGTGGTCCTACAATGAGCAGTTCTTC.

This chain connects TRBV5-4 to TRBJ1-6; TRBD1 agrees at 8 bases. The V segment lost 0 bases and the J segment 9 bases; nucleotides outside the gene matches: 8. Germline CDR1 reads SGHNT; CDR2 reads YYREEE (reference sequence). The CDR3 is 16 residues long. In nucleotides, the CDR3 is TGTGCCAGCAGCTTGGTAGGCAGGGGGCTCGCTTCACCCCTCCACTTT. It specifies CASSLVGRGLASPLHF. Looking up the rest from reference TRBV5-4 and TRBJ1-6 gives the full variable domain: ETGVTQSPTHLIKTRGQQVTLRCSSQSGHNTVSWYQQALGQGPQFIFQYYREEENGRGNFPPRFSGLQFPNYSSELNVNALELDDSALYLCASSLVGRGLASPLHFGNGTRLTVT.

A single count supports this clone. The chain uses TRBV10-3 and TRBJ1-5; D possibly corresponds to TRBD1 (6 bases). Trimming took off 3 bases at V and 4 bases at J, with 19 bases between the two ends. Germline loops: CDR1 ENHRY, CDR2 SYGVKD. This CDR3 is 17 amino acids long. The CDR3 region has the DNA TGTGCCATCAGTGAATCCTCCGGGACACAACTAAATCAGCCCCAGCATTTT. Amino acids: CAISESSGTQLNQPQHF.

This chain links TRBV19 with TRBJ2-3; maybe TRBD2 (5 bases). CDR1 is LNHDA, CDR2 SQIVND, per germline (reference sequence). There are 15 residues in the CDR3. Trimming shortened V by 3 bases and J by 1 base, and 11 bases separated the two germline ends. CDR3 region: CASSIFKGGTDTQYF. For the CDR3, the DNA is TGTGCCAGTAGTATCTTTAAGGGAGGCACAGATACGCAGTATTTT.

V gene TRBV7-9 combines with J gene TRBJ2-1, with TRBD2 as a possible D gene (6 bases). Germline values: CDR1 SEHNR, CDR2 FQNEAQ (reference sequence). CDR3 length: 14 amino acids. V was pared by 5 bases and J by 4 bases, with 12 bases between. CDR3 protein: CASSPRDSYNEQFF. Here the CDR3 DNA reads TGTGCCAGCAGCCCCCGGGACTCTTACAATGAGCAGTTCTTC.

The chain has TRBV11-3 and TRBJ2-1; D call uncertain. The germline V and J ends were trimmed by 1 base and 2 bases, with 12 bases remaining between them. Germline V gives CDR1 SGHNT, CDR2 YENEEA. The CDR3 contains 16 residues. CDR3 residues: CASSLVPGPPYNEQFF. CDR3 sequence (DNA): TGTGCCAGCAGCTTAGTACCCGGGCCTCCCTACAATGAGCAGTTCTTC.

The chain recombines TRBV7-9 with TRBJ1-1; 7 nucleotides line up with TRBD1. In germline, CDR1 is SEHNR, CDR2 FQNEAQ (reference sequence). After removal of 3 bases from V and 6 bases from J, the junction contained 4 bases not matched to a gene. CDR3 length equals 13 residues. This CDR3 reads CASSFQGVAEAFF. The CDR3 nucleotides are TGTGCCAGCAGCTTTCAGGGGGTAGCTGAAGCTTTCTTT.

CDR3: CASSPVDGRRNTGELFF. The CDR3 DNA is TGTGCCAGCAGCCCCGTCGACGGACGGAGGAACACCGGGGAGCTGTTTTTT. J is TRBJ2-2 and V is TRBV6-2 or TRBV6-3; D not certain. CDR1 is MNHEY and CDR2 is SVGEGT in the germline V gene. The ends were cut back, 6 bases at V and 1 base at J, with 18 bases in the middle. The CDR3 totals 17 residues.

J is TRBJ1-3 and V is TRBV6-2 or TRBV6-3; TRBD1 might be the D (6 bases). The CDR3 runs to 14 residues. Germline values: CDR1 MNHEY, CDR2 SVGEGT. The V and J ends lost 2 bases and 3 bases respectively, with 8 bases between them. The CDR3 here is CASSYGGHGNTIYF. The CDR3 nucleotides read TGTGCCAGCAGTTACGGGGGCCATGGAAACACCATATATTTT.

The V and J genes are TRBV9 and TRBJ2-5; no definite D call. Germline V gene sequence: CDR1 SGDLS, CDR2 YYNGEE. V lost 4 bases and J 3 bases, leaving 7 bases between the germline ends. This CDR3 spans 12 amino acids. CDR3 sequence: CASSRFEETQYF. The CDR3, as DNA: TGTGCCAGCAGCCGCTTTGAAGAGACCCAGTACTTC.

The chain has TRBV11-2 and TRBJ2-1; the match to TRBD2 covers 11 bases. Germline loops: CDR1 SGHAT, CDR2 FQNNGV. Germline trimming cut 4 bases from V and 8 bases from J; bases unmatched to any gene: 10. The length of the CDR3 is 16 residues. Here the CDR3 reads CASSSTGLAASDEQFF. The CDR3 DNA reads TGTGCCAGCAGCTCGACGGGACTAGCGGCTTCAGATGAGCAGTTCTTC.

This clone was detected only once. V is TRBV28 and J is TRBJ2-6; D uncertain. Germline assignment: CDR1 MDHEN and CDR2 SYDVKM. The CDR3 spans 13 residues. The V and J ends lost 7 bases and 2 bases respectively, with 6 bases between them. The CDR3 reads CASTGPGANVLTF. The CDR3 DNA follows: TGTGCCAGCACCGGGCCTGGGGCCAACGTCCTGACTTTC.

This sequence joins TRBV13 and TRBJ2-3, with D hard to call. The V end lost 4 bases, the J end lost 0 bases, and 8 bases lay between the germline ends. CDR3 size: 14 residues. Germline V gives CDR1 PRHDT, CDR2 FYEKMQ (reference sequence). DNA of the CDR3: TGTGCCAGCAGCTCTCCATCTAGCACAGATACGCAGTATTTT. This sequence encodes CASSSPSSTDTQYF.

The rearrangement uses TRBV3-1 (or the pseudogene TRBV3-2) and TRBJ1-6; D perhaps matches TRBD1 (6 bases). The germline CDR1 and CDR2 sequences are LGHDT and YNNKEL (reference sequence). With 1 base removed from V and 11 bases from J, the gap between germline ends came to 15 bases. The CDR3 is made up of 15 amino acids. Here the CDR3 DNA reads TGTGCCAGCAGCCAAGTAGGAGGGGGTGGGGCACCCCTCCACTTT. Translation gives CASSQVGGGGAPLHF.

The CDR3 region is CASSYSTPDSGYTIYF. The CDR3 nucleotides are TGTGCCAGCAGTTACTCGACTCCCGACAGCGGCTACACCATATATTTT. This chain joins TRBV6-5 and TRBJ1-3; D is possibly TRBD1 (5 bases). Trimming shortened V by 0 bases and J by 8 bases, and 17 bases separated the two germline ends. The CDR3 has 16 residues. Germline V gene lookup returns CDR1 MNHEY and CDR2 SVGAGI.

The chain carries TRBV7-2 and TRBJ2-2, with 7 bases fitting TRBD2. The CDR3 loop spans 16 amino acids. Germline V gives CDR1 SGHTA, CDR2 FQGNSA. The junction had 4 bases not matched to a gene; V was cut back by 2 bases and J by 1 base. CDR3 region: CASSLFGGGNTGELFF. CDR3 bases: TGTGCCAGCAGCTTATTTGGCGGGGGGAACACCGGGGAGCTGTTTTTT.

The chain employs TRBV3-1 (or the pseudogene TRBV3-2) and TRBJ2-7, with no clear D. The germline CDR1 and CDR2 sequences are LGHDT and YNNKEL (reference sequence). V lost 6 bases to trimming and J lost 3 bases, with 12 bases between them. CDR3 size: 13 residues. Here the CDR3 reads CASSIGRIYEQYF. The DNA for the CDR3 is TGTGCCAGCAGTATCGGACGGATCTACGAGCAGTACTTC.

V is TRBV15 and J is TRBJ1-2, with D perhaps TRBD1 (5 bases). Trimming took 0 bases from V and 13 from J, leaving 18 bases between them. Germline CDR1 is LNHNV and CDR2 is YYDKDF (reference sequence). This CDR3 region has 14 residues. DNA of the CDR3: TGTGCCACCAGCAGAGATCGGACCTTGGGGGGTATCACCTTC. It is translated as CATSRDRTLGGITF.

This chain uses TRBV14 with TRBJ1-1, with D unclear. Germline V gives CDR1 SGHDN, CDR2 FVKESK. This CDR3 region has 12 residues. The V end lost 9 bases, the J end lost 1 base, and 9 bases lay between the germline ends. The CDR3 DNA is TGTGCCAGTCCATTAAAGAACACTGAAGCTTTCTTT. Its protein is CASPLKNTEAFF. The full variable domain, rest sourced from reference TRBV14 and TRBJ1-1, is EAGVTQFPSHSVIEKGQTVTLRCDPISGHDNLYWYRRVMGKEIKFLLHFVKESKQDESGMPNNRFLAERTGGTYSTLKVQPAELEDSGVYFCASPLKNTEAFFGQGTRLTVV.

The rearrangement uses TRBV7-9 and TRBJ2-2; 8 nucleotides agree with TRBD2. Trimming cost V 8 bases and J 7 bases; bases outside gene matches: 15. Germline V gives CDR1 SEHNR, CDR2 FQNEAQ (reference sequence). The CDR3 runs 16 residues. As DNA, the CDR3 is TGTGCCAGCCCCACCACTAGCGGCGCTGATCACGGGGAGCTGTTTTTT. This gives the protein CASPTTSGADHGELFF.

J is TRBJ2-3 and V is TRBV29-1; 7 bases align to TRBD2. V dropped 4 bases and J dropped 1; count of bases not matched to a gene: 5. The CDR3 sequence is 14 residues long. Germline values: CDR1 SQVTM, CDR2 ANQGSEA. The CDR3 DNA is TGCAGCGTTGCCGGGGGGACGGGCACAGATACGCAGTATTTT. It is translated as CSVAGGTGTDTQYF.

As concerns this clone: This CDR3 is also generated by other DNA sequences in the sample. This chain links TRBV6-5 with TRBJ1-2, with TRBD1 identical over 8 bases. Looked up from germline, CDR1 is MNHEY and CDR2 is SVGAGI. The CDR3 is 13 amino acids. The J segment lost 5 bases and the V segment lost 7 bases, leaving 6 bases of the junction unmatched. The DNA of the CDR3 is TGTGCCAGCACCAGGGGGCAGGGGTATGGCTACACCTTC. It encodes CASTRGQGYGYTF.